This TCR beta chain was documented in a study of blood T cell repertoires in COVID-19. TCRdb's copy holds only in-frame clones and misses some; the assay was immunoSEQ multiplex PCR. The sample yields roughly 200,000 clones, over 80% seen once. Looked up from germline, CDR1 is LNHNV and CDR2 is YYDKDF (reference sequence). The CDR3 runs 16 residues. Trimming took 0 bases from V and 9 from J; bases not matched to a gene: 5. The chain couples TRBV15 to TRBJ1-6; 10 bases line up with TRBD1. The sequencing sample was made of peripheral blood. The source of this sequence is a woman in her sixties or seventies with COVID-19, enrolled during active disease. The CDR3 protein is CATSRDRTGGVSPLHF. The CDR3 nucleotides read TGTGCCACCAGCAGAGATCGGACAGGGGGAGTTTCACCCCTCCACTTT.